What follows are 31 T cell receptor beta chains derived from one specimen sequenced in a study of T-cell reconstitution after alpha-beta-depleted transplantation in children. Construction of the TCRbeta library involved unique molecular identifiers. TCRdb passed the PCR reads through MiXCR, listing each CDR3 protein once. The table lists 440,000 or so distinct CDR3 sequences, around two fifths of them singletons. This sample comprised PBMCs, obtained before TCRalphabeta/CD19-depleted stem cell transplant. The source is a girl aged 2 to 9 with aplastic anemia, due to receive a stem cell transplant.

The gene calls are TRBV5-8 and TRBJ2-5, with 7 nucleotides matching TRBD2. In germline, CDR1 is SGHTS, CDR2 YDEGEE. The CDR3 extends over 16 amino acids. The junction had 8 bases not matched to a gene; V was cut back by 0 bases and J by 3 bases. The CDR3 loop reads CASSLDGGLAEETQYF. CDR3 DNA sequence: TGTGCCAGCAGCTTGGATGGCGGGCTAGCGGAAGAGACCCAGTACTTC. Complete variable domain (other parts from reference TRBV5-8 and TRBJ2-5): EAGVTQSPTHLIKTRGQQATLRCSPISGHTSVYWYQQALGLGLQFLLWYDEGEERNRGNFPPRFSGRQFPNYSSELNVNALELEDSALYLCASSLDGGLAEETQYFGPGTRLLVL.

This clonotype was counted between two and nine times. The V gene is TRBV3-1, the J gene TRBJ2-1; D not certain. Germline CDR1 is LGHDT and CDR2 is YNNKEL (reference sequence). V lost 2 bases to trimming and J lost 0 bases, with 8 bases between them. The CDR3 covers 15 residues. The CDR3 sequence is CASSQPVSSYNEQFF. Written as DNA, the CDR3 is TGTGCCAGCAGCCAACCCGTGAGCTCCTACAATGAGCAGTTCTTC.

J is TRBJ2-3 and V is TRBV6-2 or TRBV6-3; TRBD2 agrees at 9 bases. This CDR3 is built from 16 residues. J lost 2 bases, V lost 6 bases, and 9 bases had no gene match. The germline CDR1 and CDR2 sequences are MNHEY and SVGEGT. The CDR3 protein is CASRLGLAPFTDTQYF. The CDR3 DNA reads as TGTGCCAGCAGATTAGGACTAGCGCCTTTCACAGATACGCAGTATTTT.

This clonotype was detected a few times. The gene calls are TRBV28 and TRBJ2-2; D may match TRBD1 or TRBD2 (5 bases each). The germline V gene encodes CDR1 MDHEN and CDR2 SYDVKM. This CDR3 is built from 14 residues. V was clipped by 8 bases and J by 4 bases, with 14 bases between them. Written as DNA, the CDR3 is TGTGCCAGCGGGACCGTCCTTATCACCGGGGAGCTGTTTTTT. Translated, it gives CASGTVLITGELFF.

About this clonotype itself: One junction end does not reproduce the germline sequence, and a read error may be involved. The chain employs TRBV14 and TRBJ2-3; D uncertain. CDR1 and CDR2 (germline): SGHDN, FVKESK. This CDR3 is 13 amino acids long. DNA for the CDR3: TGTGCCAGCAGCCAGCGGAGCAGAGATACGCAGTATTTT. It is translated as CASSQRSRDTQYF.

This clonotype was seen ten or more times. The rearrangement uses TRBV5-1 and TRBJ2-5; no clear D. With 0 bases removed from V and 5 bases from J, the gap between germline ends came to 14 bases. The V gene's germline CDR1 is SGHRS and CDR2 YFSETQ. The CDR3 runs 15 residues. As DNA, the CDR3 is TGCGCCAGCAGCTTGGCAGGCGCCCCTCCGGAGACCCAGTACTTC. Protein product: CASSLAGAPPETQYF.

The V gene is TRBV15, the J gene TRBJ2-1, with TRBD2 as a possible D gene (6 bases). This CDR3 has 13 amino acids. Trimming took 2 bases from V and 14 from J, leaving 16 bases between them. Germline CDR1 reads LNHNV; CDR2 reads YYDKDF (reference sequence). CDR3 sequence reads: CATSRPYSSAEFF. The CDR3 nucleotides are TGTGCCACCAGCAGACCCTATTCTAGCGCAGAGTTCTTC.

The rearrangement links TRBV20-1 to TRBJ2-7; D possibly uses TRBD1 or TRBD2 (5 bases each). The germline V gene has CDR1 DFQATT and CDR2 SNEGSKA (reference sequence). There are 11 residues in the CDR3. V was cut by 4 bases and J by 3 bases, with 7 bases left in between. CDR3 sequence: CSANGGYEQYF. In nucleotides, the CDR3 is TGCAGTGCTAATGGGGGCTACGAGCAGTACTTC.

This clonotype was counted ten times or more. The rearrangement joins TRBV11-1 to TRBJ2-2, with TRBD2 matching over 13 bases. J lost 4 bases, V lost 5 bases, and 13 bases had no gene match. CDR3 length: 19 residues. CDR1 and CDR2 from the germline V gene are SGHAT and FQDESV (reference sequence). In nucleotides, the CDR3 is TGTGCCAGCAGCCGTGGGACAGGGACTAGCGGGAAGGGCACCGGGGAGCTGTTTTTT. The encoded protein is CASSRGTGTSGKGTGELFF. The full variable domain, in which reference TRBV11-1 and TRBJ2-2 provide the parts outside the CDR3, is EAEVAQSPRYKITEKSQAVAFWCDPISGHATLYWYRQILGQGPELLVQFQDESVVDDSQLPKDRFSAERLKGVDSTLKIQPAELGDSAMYLCASSRGTGTSGKGTGELFFGEGSRLTVL.

The genes are TRBV6-1 and TRBJ2-1; 10 bases agree with TRBD1. Trimming took 6 bases from V and 6 from J; bases not matched to a gene: 8. The CDR3 consists of 15 residues. CDR1 and CDR2 from the germline V gene are MNHNS and SASEGT. DNA of the CDR3: TGTGCCAGCAGACCCGGGACAGGGGTTAGCAATGAGCAGTTCTTC. This translates into CASRPGTGVSNEQFF.

This clonotype was detected only a few times. The V call is TRBV20-1, the J call TRBJ2-7; possibly TRBD1 for D (6 bases). With 5 bases removed from V and 5 bases from J, the gap between germline ends came to 13 bases. Germline-derived CDR1 and CDR2 are DFQATT and SNEGSKA (reference sequence). The CDR3 length is 12 residues. CDR3 coding DNA: TGCAGTGCTCAATACAGGGTCAACGAGCAGTACTTC. Protein product: CSAQYRVNEQYF.

V gene TRBV29-1 combines with J gene TRBJ2-4, with D perhaps being TRBD1 or TRBD2 (5 bases each). This CDR3 has 14 residues. Germline V gene sequence: CDR1 SQVTM, CDR2 ANQGSEA. Trimming removed 2 bases at V and 6 bases at J, with 14 bases between. As DNA, the CDR3 is TGCAGCGTTGAAAGGGCCAGGGCGGGAAACATTCAGTACTTC. Protein sequence: CSVERARAGNIQYF.

The rearrangement joins TRBV28 to TRBJ1-1; D is undetermined. Germline-derived CDR1 and CDR2 are MDHEN and SYDVKM. This CDR3 contains 12 residues. With 6 bases removed from V and 0 bases from J, the gap between germline ends came to 5 bases. DNA for the CDR3: TGTGCCAGCAGGGAGTTGAACACTGAAGCTTTCTTT. Translated, it gives CASRELNTEAFF.

The rearrangement links TRBV12-3 or TRBV12-4 to TRBJ2-3, with 7 positions matching TRBD2. V shed 3 bases and J 2 bases; nucleotides not matched to a gene: 8. This CDR3 has 16 amino acids. The CDR3 protein is CASSFSLAEHTDTQYF. CDR3 nucleotide sequence: TGTGCCAGCAGTTTCTCCCTAGCGGAGCACACAGATACGCAGTATTTT.

The V call is TRBV10-3, the J call TRBJ2-1; TRBD1 matches at 7 bases. Germline V gene lookup returns CDR1 ENHRY and CDR2 SYGVKD. Losses at the gene ends were 0 bases for V and 8 bases for J; bases not matched to a gene: 13. The CDR3 runs to 17 residues. As DNA, the CDR3 is TGTGCCATCAGTGAGTCTCGACGGACAGGACGACGGGATGAGCAGTTCTTC. Its protein is CAISESRRTGRRDEQFF.

This sequence joins TRBV7-8 and TRBJ2-3; 10 bases are shared with TRBD2. V shed 0 bases and J 5 bases; nucleotides not matched to a gene: 17. The CDR3 runs to 20 residues. CDR1 is SGHVS, CDR2 FQNEAQ, per germline. CDR3 amino acids: CASSLARTSGYLTGKDTQYF. The CDR3 DNA reads TGTGCCAGCAGCTTAGCGCGGACTAGCGGCTACCTAACGGGAAAAGATACGCAGTATTTT. The entire variable domain, with the rest obtained from reference TRBV7-8 and TRBJ2-3, is as follows: GAGVSQSPRYKVAKRGQDVALRCDPISGHVSLFWYQQALGQGPEFLTYFQNEAQLDKSGLPSDRFFAERPEGSVSTLKIQRTQQEDSAVYLCASSLARTSGYLTGKDTQYFGPGTRLTVL.

This chain connects TRBV12-3 or TRBV12-4 to TRBJ1-6; D is perhaps TRBD1 (5 bases). The CDR3 is 15 amino acids. The V and J ends lost 7 bases and 6 bases respectively, with 16 bases between them. This CDR3 is CASTLGGALNSPLHF. The CDR3, as DNA: TGTGCCAGCACCTTGGGGGGTGCCCTTAATTCACCCCTCCACTTT.

The chain has TRBV7-8 and TRBJ2-4; weak D call: TRBD2 (6 bases). The V gene lost 1 base and the J gene lost 5 bases, with 15 bases spanning the gap. The germline V gene encodes CDR1 SGHVS and CDR2 FQNEAQ. The length of the CDR3 is 16 residues. CDR3 residues: CASSLGRRDGENIQYF. The CDR3 nucleotides are TGTGCCAGCAGCTTAGGAAGGAGGGATGGAGAAAACATTCAGTACTTC.

The chain has TRBV7-9 and TRBJ1-1; no clear D gene. Germline V CDR1 and CDR2: SEHNR, FQNEAQ (reference sequence). The CDR3 spans 13 residues. Trimming took off 1 base at V and 4 bases at J, with 7 bases between the two ends. The CDR3 spells CASSLGPVTEAFF. The CDR3 coding sequence is TGTGCCAGCAGCTTAGGGCCAGTCACTGAAGCTTTCTTT.

This chain connects TRBV10-3 to TRBJ2-7, with a tentative D call TRBD2 (5 bases). V was cut by 4 bases and J by 1 base, with 14 bases left in between. Per germline, CDR1 ENHRY and CDR2 SYGVKD. The CDR3 is 15 amino acids. The DNA of the CDR3 is TGTGCCATCAGTGGAGGGCCGGGGTGGTCCTACGAGCAGTACTTC. It is translated as CAISGGPGWSYEQYF.

V usage is TRBV20-1 and J usage is TRBJ1-1; tentatively, D is TRBD1 (5 bases). The germline V gene has CDR1 DFQATT and CDR2 SNEGSKA (reference sequence). Trimming cost V 0 bases and J 1 base, with 12 bases left between them. There are 15 residues in the CDR3. Here the CDR3 reads CSARDGRAGNTEAFF. In DNA form, the CDR3 reads TGCAGTGCTAGAGATGGCAGGGCGGGGAACACTGAAGCTTTCTTT.

The chain links TRBV10-3 to TRBJ2-2; D is uncertain. This CDR3 spans 11 amino acids. The V end was cut by 8 bases, the J end by 5 bases, with 6 bases between. CDR1 and CDR2 from the germline V gene are ENHRY and SYGVKD. The CDR3 here is CAIGATGELFF. The CDR3 nucleotides read TGTGCCATCGGCGCGACCGGGGAGCTGTTTTTT.

The chain links TRBV29-1 to TRBJ2-3, with a weak D call TRBD2 (5 bases). Germline CDR1 reads SQVTM; CDR2 reads ANQGSEA. The CDR3 runs to 15 residues. The germline V and J ends were trimmed by 0 bases and 1 base, with 11 bases remaining between them. Here the CDR3 DNA reads TGCAGCGTTGAAGATCGGGCGCGGGGCACAGATACGCAGTATTTT. This encodes CSVEDRARGTDTQYF.

This chain joins TRBV10-3 and TRBJ2-5; TRBD1 aligns across 8 bases. The V segment lost 7 bases and the J segment 4 bases; nucleotides outside the gene matches: 5. CDR3 length: 13 residues. From germline, CDR1 is ENHRY and CDR2 SYGVKD. CDR3 amino acids: CAIKGQALETQYF. The CDR3 coding sequence is TGTGCCATCAAGGGACAGGCTCTAGAGACCCAGTACTTC.

The chain links TRBV10-3 to TRBJ2-3, with D unclear. The CDR3 length is 16 residues. V was cut by 3 bases and J by 5 bases, with 18 bases left in between. The germline gives CDR1 ENHRY, CDR2 SYGVKD. Here the CDR3 DNA reads TGTGCCATCAGTGATCCCGGTTCGGCCTGGGTAGATACGCAGTATTTT. Translating gives CAISDPGSAWVDTQYF.

This chain uses TRBV6-5 with TRBJ2-7; 14 bases are a match to TRBD2. This CDR3 spans 16 amino acids. From germline, CDR1 is MNHEY and CDR2 SVGAGI. The ends lost 5 bases at V and 3 bases at J; junction bases unmatched: 6. The CDR3 loop is CASSLPGTSGSYEQYF. The CDR3 DNA reads as TGTGCCAGCAGTCTACCCGGGACTAGCGGGAGCTACGAGCAGTACTTC.

There are a few counts of this clonotype. The CDR3 coding sequence is TGTGCCAGCAGTTCTATCAGGAGGGGCTACGAGCAGTACTTC. It codes for CASSSIRRGYEQYF. The chain combines TRBV28 with TRBJ2-7, with D possibly being TRBD2 (6 bases). The CDR3 is made up of 14 amino acids. CDR1 MDHEN and CDR2 SYDVKM come from the germline V gene. Between the trimmed V and J ends, which lost 4 bases and 3 bases, there was a span of 13 bases. Using reference TRBV28 and TRBJ2-7 for the parts outside the CDR3, the full variable domain is DVKVTQSSRYLVKRTGEKVFLECVQDMDHENMFWYRQDPGLGLRLIYFSYDVKMKEKGDIPEGYSVSREKKERFSLILESASTNQTSMYLCASSSIRRGYEQYFGPGTRLTVT.

The genes are TRBV19 and TRBJ2-2; no reliable D call. The CDR3 length is 15 residues. Looked up from germline, CDR1 is LNHDA and CDR2 is SQIVND (reference sequence). Trimming cost V 3 bases and J 8 bases, with 16 bases left between them. This CDR3 reads CASSISAAQTGELFF. The CDR3 DNA is TGTGCCAGTAGTATCAGTGCAGCCCAAACTGGGGAGCTGTTTTTT.

The rearrangement uses TRBV7-8 and TRBJ2-3; possible D gene TRBD2, 6 bases. The CDR3 is made up of 12 amino acids. V was trimmed by 5 bases and J by 8 bases, leaving 11 bases between them. CDR1 and CDR2 (germline): SGHVS, FQNEAQ. The CDR3 bases are TGTGCCAGCAGCCTTTTGGGGGGTACGCAGTATTTT. This encodes CASSLLGGTQYF.

This clonotype was seen repeatedly, ten times or more. The chain has TRBV4-2 and TRBJ2-4; unclear D gene. Trimming left V 4 bases short and J 9 bases short, with 16 bases between. This CDR3 spans 14 amino acids. CDR1 is LGHNA and CDR2 is YNFKEQ in the germline V gene. The CDR3: CASSLVLTEGIQYF. For the CDR3, the DNA is TGTGCCAGCAGCCTCGTTTTGACCGAAGGCATTCAGTACTTC.

This clonotype came up a few times. This rearrangement joins TRBV12-3 or TRBV12-4 to TRBJ2-3; 10 bases line up with TRBD2. The CDR3 sequence is 16 residues long. The J segment lost 5 bases and the V segment lost 3 bases, leaving 8 bases of the junction unmatched. The CDR3, as DNA: TGTGCCAGCAGTTTTCAGATAGCGGGAGGTAGAGATACGCAGTATTTT. This codes for CASSFQIAGGRDTQYF.